This paragraph covers one TCR beta chain sequence. Compared with germline, one end of the junction differs, possibly owing to a read error. This sample is part of a study of PD-L1 blockade in urothelial cancer. In the study overall: Each blood sample yielded a median of about 150,000 T cells.

Generated by immunoSEQ multiplex PCR, the TCRdb table keeps only in-frame clones and is missing some. This table holds 75,000 to 95,000 clones, around 85% found once. This sample's time point: pretreatment peripheral blood. A total of 1 to 8 samples per patient were collected pretreatment and on-treatment. CDR3 length equals 14 residues. The germline V gene encodes CDR1 SGHTA and CDR2 FQGNSA. This material consisted of PBMCs, taken around atezolizumab (anti-PD-L1) treatment. The clonotype originates from a man aged 35 to 55 with urothelial cancer. The gene calls are TRBV7-2 and TRBJ1-3, with 8 bases matching TRBD1. CDR3 residues: CASSLVFPPGQEDF. The CDR3, as DNA: TGTGCCAGCAGCTTAGTGTTCCCCCCGGGACAGGAAGATTTT.